This TCR beta chain was sequenced in a study of T cell responses to AZD1222 COVID-19 vaccine. Study summary: Analysis merged second doses at about 4 or about 12 weeks. Study-wide results and caveats: Spike regions recognized by vaccine-associated CD4 TCRs spanned the protein, led by 160-218 and 743-854. In a largely white British group with more females than males, clonal diversity was possibly underestimated.

Germline lookup yields CDR1 LGHNA and CDR2 YNFKEQ. The CDR3 has 19 amino acids. The junction had 14 bases not matched to a gene; V was cut back by 0 bases and J by 5 bases. Clones were read by immunoSEQ multiplex PCR, and TCRdb kept only the in-frame ones, dropping some. The table includes about 62,000 clones, roughly 90% detected once. Remarks on this clone: What it binds is not known.

The TCR sequence derives from an adult in good health. The sample here was peripheral blood, taken on day 0 of AZD1222 vaccination. This sequence joins TRBV4-2 and TRBJ2-5; 11 nucleotides match TRBD2. CDR3 residues: CASSQEAGLAGAVLETQYF. In DNA form, the CDR3 reads TGTGCCAGCAGCCAAGAGGCAGGACTAGCGGGCGCAGTACTGGAGACCCAGTACTTC.